This is a list of T cell receptor beta chains from one sample in a study of T cell responses to AZD1222 COVID-19 vaccine. Clones were read by immunoSEQ multiplex PCR, and TCRdb kept only the in-frame ones, dropping some. The sample includes more than 70,000 clones, 80% to 90% of them seen just once. Material: peripheral blood, obtained on day 0 of AZD1222 vaccination. The receptors come from an adult in good health. Each CDR3 is given with its conserved first and last residue. The D gene is left open where the match is weak. Clone size is shown for a subset of rows, as once, few, many or a class of expanded clone.

clone_size: .
v_call: TRBV9
j_call: TRBJ2-1
d_call: TRBD1
cdr3_nt: TGTGCCAGCAGCGTAGGACAGGGGAGGAATGAGCAGTTCTTC
cdr3_aa: CASSVGQGRNEQFF

clone_size: .
v_call: TRBV27
j_call: TRBJ2-2
d_call: .
cdr3_nt: TGTGCCAGCAGTTCACCCAGCGCCTACACCGGGGAGCTGTTTTTT
cdr3_aa: CASSSPSAYTGELFF

clone_size: once
v_call: TRBV5-1
j_call: TRBJ2-4
d_call: .
cdr3_nt: TGCGCCAGCAGCTCGCAGGGGGGAAACATTCAGTACTTC
cdr3_aa: CASSSQGGNIQYF

clone_size: .
v_call: TRBV12-5
j_call: TRBJ2-1
d_call: TRBD1
cdr3_nt: TGTGCTAGTGGCAGACAGGGTAATGAGCAGTTCTTC
cdr3_aa: CASGRQGNEQFF

clone_size: .
v_call: TRBV28
j_call: TRBJ2-3
d_call: .
cdr3_nt: TGTGCCAGCAGTTTGAGCGTCGGAGGGGCAGATACGCAGTATTTT
cdr3_aa: CASSLSVGGADTQYF

clone_size: .
v_call: TRBV15
j_call: TRBJ2-1
d_call: .
cdr3_nt: TGTGCCACCAGCAGTCTACAGTGGCCAGGGAAGACAAATGAGCAGTTCTTC
cdr3_aa: CATSSLQWPGKTNEQFF

clone_size: .
v_call: TRBV5-1
j_call: TRBJ2-5
d_call: TRBD1
cdr3_nt: TGCGCCAGCAGCTTGGCCGGGACAGGGGGCGCAGAGACCCAGTACTTC
cdr3_aa: CASSLAGTGGAETQYF

clone_size: once
v_call: TRBV13
j_call: TRBJ1-3
d_call: TRBD1
cdr3_nt: TGTGCCAGCAGCAGGGGACAGGGGGTGACTTCTGGAAACACCATATATTTT
cdr3_aa: CASSRGQGVTSGNTIYF

clone_size: .
v_call: TRBV4-2
j_call: TRBJ2-1
d_call: .
cdr3_nt: TGTGCCAGCAGCCAAGAATCCGGGAGAGGAATAAATGAGCAGTTCTTC
cdr3_aa: CASSQESGRGINEQFF

clone_size: .
v_call: TRBV4-1
j_call: TRBJ2-5
d_call: .
cdr3_nt: TGCGCCAGCAGCCAAGAAGGAGGGGGGCGAGAGACCCAGTACTTC
cdr3_aa: CASSQEGGGRETQYF

clone_size: once
v_call: TRBV27
j_call: TRBJ2-1
d_call: .
cdr3_nt: TGTGCCAGCAGTTTGGGGTTTGAAGCGGGCTCCTACAATGAGCAGTTCTTC
cdr3_aa: CASSLGFEAGSYNEQFF

clone_size: .
v_call: TRBV28
j_call: TRBJ1-2
d_call: .
cdr3_nt: TGTGCCAGCACTCCTTATAGTCCCCGGTTCTCTGGCTACACCTTC
cdr3_aa: CASTPYSPRFSGYTF

clone_size: .
v_call: TRBV24-1
j_call: TRBJ1-4
d_call: TRBD1
cdr3_nt: TGTGCCACCAGTGGTATGACAGGGGGCGGACCTGCAACTAATGAAAAACTGTTTTTT
cdr3_aa: CATSGMTGGGPATNEKLFF

clone_size: .
v_call: TRBV19
j_call: TRBJ1-5
d_call: .
cdr3_nt: TGTGCCAGTAGCCTATCGTTAGGACATAGCAATCAGCCCCAGCATTTT
cdr3_aa: CASSLSLGHSNQPQHF

clone_size: .
v_call: TRBV18
j_call: TRBJ2-7
d_call: .
cdr3_nt: TGTGCCAGCTCACCCTCCACAGGGATCTACGAGCAGTACTTC
cdr3_aa: CASSPSTGIYEQYF

clone_size: .
v_call: TRBV5-5
j_call: TRBJ1-5
d_call: .
cdr3_nt: TGTGCCAGCAGCATGGGGAATAGCAATCAGCCCCAGCATTTT
cdr3_aa: CASSMGNSNQPQHF

clone_size: .
v_call: TRBV7-2
j_call: TRBJ1-5
d_call: .
cdr3_nt: TGTGCCAGCAGCCTCCGAGGAGGGGGGGATCAGCCCCAGCATTTT
cdr3_aa: CASSLRGGGDQPQHF

clone_size: .
v_call: TRBV7-9
j_call: TRBJ2-4
d_call: .
cdr3_nt: TGTGCCAGCAGCTTTCGGGGAGCCAAAAACATTCAGTACTTC
cdr3_aa: CASSFRGAKNIQYF

clone_size: .
v_call: TRBV3-1/TRBV3-2
j_call: TRBJ2-5
d_call: TRBD2
cdr3_nt: TGTGCCAGCAGCCATGCCGGGGGGTTGGAGACCCAGTACTTC
cdr3_aa: CASSHAGGLETQYF

clone_size: .
v_call: TRBV11-3
j_call: TRBJ2-2
d_call: TRBD2
cdr3_nt: TGTGCCAGCAGCCGGACTAGCGGGAGACCCGGGGAGCTGTTTTTT
cdr3_aa: CASSRTSGRPGELFF

clone_size: .
v_call: TRBV28
j_call: TRBJ1-1
d_call: .
cdr3_nt: TGTGCCAGCAGTTTGGGTAGGCCGCACGAAGCTTTCTTT
cdr3_aa: CASSLGRPHEAFF

clone_size: .
v_call: TRBV5-8
j_call: TRBJ2-3
d_call: TRBD2
cdr3_nt: TGTGCCAGCAGCTCCGGGACTAGCGGGAGTACAGATACGCAGTATTTT
cdr3_aa: CASSSGTSGSTDTQYF

clone_size: .
v_call: TRBV28
j_call: TRBJ2-2
d_call: TRBD2
cdr3_nt: TGTGCCAGCGGGACTAGCGGGAGGCACACCGGGGAGCTGTTTTTT
cdr3_aa: CASGTSGRHTGELFF

clone_size: few
v_call: TRBV24-1
j_call: TRBJ2-1
d_call: TRBD2
cdr3_nt: TGTGCCACCAGTGATTCCCCTGGACTAGCGAGGGGCAATGAGCAGTTCTTC
cdr3_aa: CATSDSPGLARGNEQFF

clone_size: .
v_call: TRBV12-3/TRBV12-4
j_call: TRBJ2-1
d_call: .
cdr3_nt: TGTGCCAGCGCCGGTCCAGGGAAAAATGAGCAGTTCTTC
cdr3_aa: CASAGPGKNEQFF

clone_size: .
v_call: TRBV5-4
j_call: TRBJ1-2
d_call: .
cdr3_nt: TGTGCCAGCAGCTTGGAACAGGGTGGGGCTGGCTACACCTTC
cdr3_aa: CASSLEQGGAGYTF

clone_size: .
v_call: TRBV19
j_call: TRBJ1-1
d_call: .
cdr3_nt: TGTGCCAGTAGTATCAGGGGTGGAGGCATGAACACTGAAGCTTTCTTT
cdr3_aa: CASSIRGGGMNTEAFF

clone_size: .
v_call: TRBV12-3/TRBV12-4
j_call: TRBJ1-5
d_call: .
cdr3_nt: TGTGCCAGCAGTCTCCAAGATCAGCCCCAGCATTTT
cdr3_aa: CASSLQDQPQHF

clone_size: .
v_call: TRBV19
j_call: TRBJ2-3
d_call: .
cdr3_nt: TGTGCCAGTAGTATAGATCTAGGGTTAGCGGTAGTCACAGATACGCAGTATTTT
cdr3_aa: CASSIDLGLAVVTDTQYF

clone_size: once
v_call: TRBV27
j_call: TRBJ2-7
d_call: .
cdr3_nt: TGTGCCAGCAGGGGTGCTGTGGGTGACGAGCAGTACTTC
cdr3_aa: CASRGAVGDEQYF

clone_size: .
v_call: TRBV29-1
j_call: TRBJ2-6
d_call: .
cdr3_nt: TGCAGCGTTGCGGGGCATTCTGGGGCCAACGTCCTGACTTTC
cdr3_aa: CSVAGHSGANVLTF

clone_size: once
v_call: TRBV11-2
j_call: TRBJ2-1
d_call: .
cdr3_nt: TGTGCCAGCAGCTTAGATCTTAACAATGAGCAGTTCTTC
cdr3_aa: CASSLDLNNEQFF

clone_size: .
v_call: TRBV7-9
j_call: TRBJ1-6
d_call: .
cdr3_nt: TGTGCCAGCCGCGGGGCGGGCGGGAGCTCCTATAATTCACCCCTCCACTTT
cdr3_aa: CASRGAGGSSYNSPLHF

clone_size: .
v_call: TRBV6-5
j_call: TRBJ2-2
d_call: TRBD1
cdr3_nt: TGTGCCAGCAGTAGGACAGGGGCTCCCGGGGAGCTGTTTTTT
cdr3_aa: CASSRTGAPGELFF

clone_size: .
v_call: TRBV28
j_call: TRBJ1-5
d_call: .
cdr3_nt: TGTGCCAGCAGTTTCAGGGCAGGGCTTTATAGCAATCAGCCCCAGCATTTT
cdr3_aa: CASSFRAGLYSNQPQHF

clone_size: .
v_call: TRBV7-2
j_call: TRBJ1-1
d_call: .
cdr3_nt: TGTGCCAGCAGTACCCAGATGAACACTGAAGCTTTCTTT
cdr3_aa: CASSTQMNTEAFF

clone_size: .
v_call: TRBV9
j_call: TRBJ1-2
d_call: .
cdr3_nt: TGTGCCAGCAGCGGAGAGGACATAAATGGCTACACCTTC
cdr3_aa: CASSGEDINGYTF

clone_size: .
v_call: TRBV30
j_call: TRBJ1-5
d_call: .
cdr3_nt: TGTGCCTGGAGTCCCGGGGGTTATAGCAATCAGCCCCAGCATTTT
cdr3_aa: CAWSPGGYSNQPQHF

clone_size: .
v_call: TRBV4-2
j_call: TRBJ2-5
d_call: .
cdr3_nt: TGTGCCAGCAGCCAAGAGGGGGATTATGGGGCGGTCCAAGAGACCCAGTACTTC
cdr3_aa: CASSQEGDYGAVQETQYF

clone_size: .
v_call: TRBV10-2
j_call: TRBJ2-1
d_call: .
cdr3_nt: TGCGCCAGCAGGAACATTAACTCCTATAATGAGCAGTTCTTC
cdr3_aa: CASRNINSYNEQFF

clone_size: few
v_call: TRBV29-1
j_call: TRBJ2-7
d_call: .
cdr3_nt: TGCAGCGCCGGCCGGGGAACTGGATTGTCGGAGCAGTACTTC
cdr3_aa: CSAGRGTGLSEQYF

clone_size: medium-sized
v_call: TRBV10-3
j_call: TRBJ2-7
d_call: .
cdr3_nt: TGTGCCATCAGTGACAGGGACTACGAGCAGTACTTC
cdr3_aa: CAISDRDYEQYF

clone_size: .
v_call: TRBV4-2
j_call: TRBJ1-1
d_call: .
cdr3_nt: TGTGCCAGCAGCCAAGGGGTATGGGACACTGAAGCTTTCTTT
cdr3_aa: CASSQGVWDTEAFF

clone_size: once
v_call: TRBV10-1
j_call: TRBJ1-6
d_call: TRBD1
cdr3_nt: TGCGCCAGTTGGACAGGGCCGATGTATAATTCACCCCTCCACTTT
cdr3_aa: CASWTGPMYNSPLHF

clone_size: .
v_call: TRBV2
j_call: TRBJ1-3
d_call: .
cdr3_nt: TGTGCCAGCAGTGTGGTCCAACGAATTTCTGGAAACACCATATATTTT
cdr3_aa: CASSVVQRISGNTIYF

clone_size: .
v_call: TRBV18
j_call: TRBJ2-5
d_call: TRBD2
cdr3_nt: TGTGCCAGCTCACCACCGCTCTACGAGCGGGATCTCGTGGGGACCCAGTACTTC
cdr3_aa: CASSPPLYERDLVGTQYF

clone_size: .
v_call: TRBV4-3
j_call: TRBJ2-1
d_call: .
cdr3_nt: TGCGCCAGCAGCCTACAGACGGGATACAATGAGCAGTTCTTC
cdr3_aa: CASSLQTGYNEQFF

clone_size: .
v_call: TRBV27
j_call: TRBJ2-1
d_call: .
cdr3_nt: TGTGCCAGCAGTTTCCGGGTCCGAGGGGGTTACAATGAGCAGTTCTTC
cdr3_aa: CASSFRVRGGYNEQFF